The clone carrying this TCR beta chain has only a few counts. The data derive from a study of blood T cells in healthy people across ages. It was with a sample-barcoded 5' primer and a J-beta primer mix that a second PCR of about 6 to 11 cycles was run. One entry per CDR3 protein, called by TCRdb with MiXCR from the 5' RACE reads. Among around 1,900,000 distinct CDR3 sequences listed, around 40% were seen once. Germline loops: CDR1 MNHEY, CDR2 SVGAGI. The CDR3 is 16 residues long. V shed 0 bases and J shed 5 bases, with 14 bases lying between them. Every sample gave at least 5 micrograms of total RNA when it was extracted.

Sequenced sample: blood. The chain employs TRBV6-5 and TRBJ2-1; D assignment may be TRBD1 or TRBD2 (5 bases each). This receptor was identified in a human donor in good health. The DNA for the CDR3 is TGTGCCAGCAGTTACTCGGGGTTTGGGGGACACAATGAGCAGTTCTTC. Encoded protein: CASSYSGFGGHNEQFF.